The clone carrying this T cell receptor (beta chain) appeared many times. CDR3 length: 13 amino acids. V shed 4 bases and J 5 bases; nucleotides not matched to a gene: 1. Germline V gene lookup returns CDR1 SGHTA and CDR2 FQGNSA. The data belong to a study of T cells after yellow fever vaccination. Study in general: When fractions had low cell numbers, they were prepared with SMART-Seq v4 Ultra Low Input.

MiXCR was run by TCRdb on the 5' RACE reads, yielding one entry per CDR3 protein. The sample shows some 200,000 distinct CDR3 sequences, about 3% of them seen only once. The TCR comes from a man aged 18 to 30 who received the YFV17D yellow fever vaccine. V and J are TRBV7-2 and TRBJ2-2, with TRBD1 matching over 7 bases. Sample: CD4+ T cells sorted from PBMCs, taken 10 days after the yellow fever booster vaccination. The CDR3, as DNA: TGTGCCAGCAGCTCCAGGGGGACCGGGGAGCTGTTTTTT. Encoded protein: CASSSRGTGELFF.